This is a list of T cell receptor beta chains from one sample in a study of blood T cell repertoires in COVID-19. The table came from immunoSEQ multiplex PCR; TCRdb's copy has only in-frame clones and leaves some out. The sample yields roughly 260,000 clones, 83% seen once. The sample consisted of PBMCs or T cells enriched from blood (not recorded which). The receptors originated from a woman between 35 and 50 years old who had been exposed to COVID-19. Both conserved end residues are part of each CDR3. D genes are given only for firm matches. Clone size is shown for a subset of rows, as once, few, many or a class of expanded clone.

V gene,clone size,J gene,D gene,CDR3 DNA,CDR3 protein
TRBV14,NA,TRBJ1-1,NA,TGTGCCAGCAGCCACCAACAGGTAAGGAACACTGAAGCTTTCTTT,CASSHQQVRNTEAFF
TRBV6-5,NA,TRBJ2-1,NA,TGTGCCAGCATTACACAGGGCCCTGCTATGAATGAGCAGTTCTTC,CASITQGPAMNEQFF
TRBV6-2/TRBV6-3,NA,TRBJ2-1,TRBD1,TGTGCCAGCAGTTCCAGAACAGGACAGGGAGGACTATACAATGAGCAGTTCTTC,CASSSRTGQGGLYNEQFF
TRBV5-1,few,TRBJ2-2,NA,TGCGCCAGCAGCCCAGAAACCGGGGAGCTGTTTTTT,CASSPETGELFF
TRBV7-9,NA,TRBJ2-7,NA,TGTGCCAGCAGCACAGCTATCTACGAGCAGTACTTC,CASSTAIYEQYF
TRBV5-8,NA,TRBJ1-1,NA,TGTGCCAGCACGAGGACAGCCGACACTGAAGCTTTCTTT,CASTRTADTEAFF
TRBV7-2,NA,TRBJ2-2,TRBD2,TGTGCCAGCAGCTTACTAGCGGGAGCCACCGGGGAGCTGTTTTTT,CASSLLAGATGELFF
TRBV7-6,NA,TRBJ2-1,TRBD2,TGTGCCAGCAGCTTAGGTAGCGGGGGGGCCACGTCCTACAATGAGCAGTTCTTC,CASSLGSGGATSYNEQFF
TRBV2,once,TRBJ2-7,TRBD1,TGTGCCAGCGGAAATCCGGGACAGGGCGCCTACGAGCAGTACTTC,CASGNPGQGAYEQYF
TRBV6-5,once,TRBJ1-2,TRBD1,TGTGCCAGCAGTTTGGGACAGAAGGGGGGCTACACCTTC,CASSLGQKGGYTF
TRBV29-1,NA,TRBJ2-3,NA,TGCAGCGTAGGAGGTGGGCGCGGCACAGATACGCAGTATTTT,CSVGGGRGTDTQYF
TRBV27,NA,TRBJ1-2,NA,TGTGCCAGCAGATCCGCAGCCGCAGGGCTCTCTGGCTACACCTTC,CASRSAAAGLSGYTF
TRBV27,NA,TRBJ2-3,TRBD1,TGTGCCAGCAGCGACAGGGGGGGCACAGATACGCAGTATTTT,CASSDRGGTDTQYF
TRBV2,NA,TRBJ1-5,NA,TGTGCCAGCAGTGATTCCGGGGGGACAAAACGGCATTTT,CASSDSGGTKRHF
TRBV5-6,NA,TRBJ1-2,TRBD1,TGTGCCAGCAGCTTAGGAGGGGGCGGGTATGGCTACACCTTC,CASSLGGGGYGYTF
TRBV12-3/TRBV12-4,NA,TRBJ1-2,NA,TGTGCCAGCAGTCCCGGGATCTATGGCTACACCTTC,CASSPGIYGYTF
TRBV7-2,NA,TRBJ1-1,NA,TGTGCTCTAGCAACCCGGGGAGGATTAAGGAGGTTCTTT,CALATRGGLRRFF
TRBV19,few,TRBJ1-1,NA,TGTGCCAGTAAACTTCAACTGAACACTGAAGCTTTCTTT,CASKLQLNTEAFF
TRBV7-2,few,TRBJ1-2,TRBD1,TGTGCCAGCAGCTTGACAGGGGTGGAAGGCTACACCTTC,CASSLTGVEGYTF
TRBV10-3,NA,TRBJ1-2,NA,TGTGCCATCAGGGGTACCAGCAATCAGGATCCCTATGGCTACACCTTC,CAIRGTSNQDPYGYTF
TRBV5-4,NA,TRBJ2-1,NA,TGTGCCAGCAGCTTTGGGGCCAATGAGCAGTTCTTC,CASSFGANEQFF
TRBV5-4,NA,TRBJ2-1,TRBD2,TGTGCCAGCAGCGCCGGGGGGGCCTTCCTAGAAGAGCAGTTCTTC,CASSAGGAFLEEQFF
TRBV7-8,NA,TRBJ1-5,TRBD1,TGTGCCAGCAGCTTAGAAGGGGGCCATCAGCCCCAGCATTTT,CASSLEGGHQPQHF
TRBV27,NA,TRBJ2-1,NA,TGTGCCGCGGGGACCGGGGGACCCTACAATGAGCAGTTCTTC,CAAGTGGPYNEQFF
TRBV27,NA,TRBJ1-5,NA,TGTGCCAGCAGTTTAGGGAAAAATGGACAGTACGATCAGCCCCAGCATTTT,CASSLGKNGQYDQPQHF
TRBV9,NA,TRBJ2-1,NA,TGTGCCAGCAGCGCACTAGCTGGAAATGAGCAGTTCTTC,CASSALAGNEQFF
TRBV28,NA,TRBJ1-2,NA,TGTGCCAGCACCGCCTTGGATCTCCGGAGGGGCTACACCTTC,CASTALDLRRGYTF
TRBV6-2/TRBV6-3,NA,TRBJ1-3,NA,TGTGCCAGCAGCCCCTTCAAAACCCGACAGGCTGGAAACACCATATATTTT,CASSPFKTRQAGNTIYF
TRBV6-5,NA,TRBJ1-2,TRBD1,TGTGCCAGCGGTACAGGGGCCGATAACTATGGCTACACCTTC,CASGTGADNYGYTF
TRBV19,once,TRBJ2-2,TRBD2,TGTGCCAGTACTCCTAGCGGGGCCTTCTCCGGGGAGCTGTTTTTT,CASTPSGAFSGELFF
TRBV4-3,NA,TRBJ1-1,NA,TGCGCCAGCAGCCACCTCCAGGGGATGAACACTGAAGCTTTCTTT,CASSHLQGMNTEAFF
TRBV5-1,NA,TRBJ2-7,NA,TGCGCCAGCAGCTTGAGTGAACAGGGCCGCGGCGAGCAGTACTTC,CASSLSEQGRGEQYF
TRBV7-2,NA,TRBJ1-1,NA,TGTGCCAGCAGGGGAGAGGGAACTGAAGCTTTCTTT,CASRGEGTEAFF
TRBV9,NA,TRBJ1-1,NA,TGTGCCAGCAGCGTAGAAGGGGAGGGAAACACTGAAGCTTTCTTT,CASSVEGEGNTEAFF
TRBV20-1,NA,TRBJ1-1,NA,TGCAGTGCTACCGGACAATCTGAAGCTTTCTTT,CSATGQSEAFF
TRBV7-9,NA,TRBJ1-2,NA,TGTGCCAGCAGCAGTGACAGATACTATGGCTACACCTTC,CASSSDRYYGYTF
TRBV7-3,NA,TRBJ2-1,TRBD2,TGTGCCAGCAGCTTAGGACTAGCGGGCAATGAGCAGTTCTTC,CASSLGLAGNEQFF
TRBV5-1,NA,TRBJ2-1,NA,TGCGCCAGCAGTTTCTCGGGGGTAACCTACAATGAGCAGTTCTTC,CASSFSGVTYNEQFF
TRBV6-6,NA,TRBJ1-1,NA,TGTGCCAGCAGTTACCTATCCGCTTCCGAAGCTTTCTTT,CASSYLSASEAFF
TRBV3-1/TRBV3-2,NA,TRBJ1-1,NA,TGTGCCAGCAGCCAAGAGGGGGGGAACACTGAAGCTTTCTTT,CASSQEGGNTEAFF
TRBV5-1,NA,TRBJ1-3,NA,TGCGCCAGCAGCATGTTTACTGGACTCTCTGGAAACACCATATATTTT,CASSMFTGLSGNTIYF
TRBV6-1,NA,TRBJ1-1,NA,TGTGCCAGCAGCCCAGATTCTCGAGCTTTCTTT,CASSPDSRAFF
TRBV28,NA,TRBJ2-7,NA,TGTGCCAGCAGTTTTTTACCCTACGCCGAGCAGTACTTC,CASSFLPYAEQYF
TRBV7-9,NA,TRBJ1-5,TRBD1,TGTGCCACCCGGGACAGGGGGAGCAATCAGCCCCAGCATTTT,CATRDRGSNQPQHF
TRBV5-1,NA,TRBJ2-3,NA,TGCGCCAGCAGCTTGGCCTCACGGACAGTAAGCACAGATACGCAGTATTTT,CASSLASRTVSTDTQYF
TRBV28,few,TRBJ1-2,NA,TGTGCCAGCCGGGGGGATCTCTCCTCTTCGGACTATGGCTACACCTTC,CASRGDLSSSDYGYTF
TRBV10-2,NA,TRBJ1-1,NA,TGCGCCAGCAGTGAGCGCGGGAACACTGAAGCTTTCTTT,CASSERGNTEAFF
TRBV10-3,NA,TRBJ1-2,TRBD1,TGTGCCATCAGCCCTGGACAGGGAGAAGGCTACACCTTC,CAISPGQGEGYTF
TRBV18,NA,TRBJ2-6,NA,TGTGCCAGCTCACCACAGGGGAAGGCTGGGGCCAACGTCCTGACTTTC,CASSPQGKAGANVLTF
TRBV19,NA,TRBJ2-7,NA,TGTGCCAGTAGTTCCGCTTGGCGGGCCACCTACGAGCAGTACTTC,CASSSAWRATYEQYF
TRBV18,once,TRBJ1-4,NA,TGTGCCAGCTCACCGGACAGAAATGAAAAACTGTTTTTT,CASSPDRNEKLFF
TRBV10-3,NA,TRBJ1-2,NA,TGTGCCATCAGTGAGCTAAGCGCGGGGGGCTACACCTTC,CAISELSAGGYTF
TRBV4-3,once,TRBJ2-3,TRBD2,TGCGCCAGCAGCCAAGGCCTAGCGGTAGCAGATACGCAGTATTTT,CASSQGLAVADTQYF
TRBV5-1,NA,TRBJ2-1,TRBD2,TGCGCCAGCAGCTTAACTAGCGGGGGCTACAATGAGCAGTTCTTC,CASSLTSGGYNEQFF